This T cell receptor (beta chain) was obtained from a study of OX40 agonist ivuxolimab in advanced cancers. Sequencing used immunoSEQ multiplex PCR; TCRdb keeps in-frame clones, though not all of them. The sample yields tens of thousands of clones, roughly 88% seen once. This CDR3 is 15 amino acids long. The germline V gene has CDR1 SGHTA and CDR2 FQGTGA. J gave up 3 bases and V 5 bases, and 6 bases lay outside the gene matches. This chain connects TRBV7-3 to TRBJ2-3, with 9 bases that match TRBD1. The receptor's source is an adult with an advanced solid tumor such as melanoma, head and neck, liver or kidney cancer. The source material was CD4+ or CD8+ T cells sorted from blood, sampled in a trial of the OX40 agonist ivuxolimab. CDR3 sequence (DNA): TGTGCCAGCAGCCGTTCGGGACAGGGAACAGATACGCAGTATTTT. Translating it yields CASSRSGQGTDTQYF.